This is a list of T cell receptor beta chains from one sample in a study of shared clonotypes between healthy human individuals. Generated by immunoSEQ multiplex PCR, the TCRdb table keeps only in-frame clones and is missing some. This repertoire shows 2 million or so clones, 85% to 95% found once; its top ten account for 0.1% to 0.15%. Sequenced sample: naive CD4+ T cells sorted from blood. All receptors come from a man aged 18 to 30 in good health. CDR3s include the opening cysteine and the closing phenylalanine or tryptophan. The D gene is left open where the match is weak. Rows give clone size only sometimes, using once, few, many, or a class for an expanded clone.

V: TRBV5-1
D: TRBD1
size: NA
J: TRBJ2-1
DNA: TGCGCCAGCAGTGACGGGACAGACAATGAGCAGTTCTTC
CDR3: CASSDGTDNEQFF

V: TRBV4-1
D: TRBD2
size: NA
J: TRBJ2-1
DNA: TGCGCCAGCAGCCGAACTAGCGGGGGGGGTCCCTACAATGAGCAGTTCTTC
CDR3: CASSRTSGGGPYNEQFF

V: TRBV7-9
D: NA
size: NA
J: TRBJ2-7
DNA: TGTGCCAGCAGCTCAAGACGGGGTGGGGGTAGCTACGAGCAGTACTTC
CDR3: CASSSRRGGGSYEQYF

V: TRBV4-1
D: TRBD2
size: NA
J: TRBJ2-1
DNA: TGCGCCAGCAGCCAAGACCCGCGCGAGCGGGGGGTCTACAATGAGCAGTTCTTC
CDR3: CASSQDPRERGVYNEQFF

V: TRBV7-8
D: NA
size: NA
J: TRBJ2-3
DNA: TGTGCCAGCAGTCGACTAGCAGATACGCAGTATTTT
CDR3: CASSRLADTQYF

V: TRBV30
D: TRBD2
size: once
J: TRBJ2-5
DNA: TGTGCCTGGCGCTTAGCGGGAGCGGGAGAGACCCAGTACTTC
CDR3: CAWRLAGAGETQYF

V: TRBV7-2
D: NA
size: NA
J: TRBJ2-1
DNA: TGTGCCAGCAGACGGGATCGCTCCTCCTACAATGAGCAGTTCTTC
CDR3: CASRRDRSSYNEQFF

V: TRBV4-2
D: TRBD1
size: NA
J: TRBJ2-3
DNA: TGTGCCAGCAGCCCCGGGACAGGGGTCGCAGATACGCAGTATTTT
CDR3: CASSPGTGVADTQYF

V: TRBV6-5
D: NA
size: once
J: TRBJ2-7
DNA: TGTGCCAGCATCCACCCCGGGACCCTCGAGCAGTACTTC
CDR3: CASIHPGTLEQYF

V: TRBV9
D: NA
size: NA
J: TRBJ1-1
DNA: TGTGCCAGCAGCGCCGCGGGACACCTGAACACTGAAGCTTTCTTT
CDR3: CASSAAGHLNTEAFF

V: TRBV28
D: TRBD1
size: NA
J: TRBJ2-1
DNA: TGTGCCAGCAGCCCTGGACAGGGGGCGATGGATGAGCAGTTCTTC
CDR3: CASSPGQGAMDEQFF

V: TRBV4-1
D: NA
size: NA
J: TRBJ2-1
DNA: TGCGCCAGCAGCCAAGGCCCATACAATGAGCAGTTCTTC
CDR3: CASSQGPYNEQFF

V: TRBV27
D: NA
size: NA
J: TRBJ1-1
DNA: TGTGCCAGCAGTCAGGGCACAGTGAACACTGAAGCTTTCTTT
CDR3: CASSQGTVNTEAFF

V: TRBV2
D: TRBD1
size: NA
J: TRBJ2-1
DNA: TGTGCCAGCAGTAGGACAGGGGCAGTCCACAATGAGCAGTTCTTC
CDR3: CASSRTGAVHNEQFF

V: TRBV30
D: TRBD1
size: NA
J: TRBJ1-5
DNA: TGTGCCTGGAGTGACAGGGGGTATCAGCCCCAGCATTTT
CDR3: CAWSDRGYQPQHF

V: TRBV28
D: NA
size: NA
J: TRBJ2-3
DNA: TGTGCCAGCAGTCCCGAGCCGTCTAGCACAGATACGCAGTATTTT
CDR3: CASSPEPSSTDTQYF

V: TRBV5-6
D: NA
size: NA
J: TRBJ2-3
DNA: TGTGCCAGCAGCTTGGGTAGAACAGATACGCAGTATTTT
CDR3: CASSLGRTDTQYF

V: TRBV28
D: NA
size: NA
J: TRBJ1-5
DNA: TGTGCCAGCAGTTACGGGGCCACCACTAGCAATCAGCCCCAGCATTTT
CDR3: CASSYGATTSNQPQHF

V: TRBV6-6
D: NA
size: once
J: TRBJ2-1
DNA: TGTGCCAGCAGTTACATCTGGGCTAATGAGCAGTTCTTC
CDR3: CASSYIWANEQFF

V: TRBV29-1
D: NA
size: NA
J: TRBJ1-3
DNA: TGCAGCGTGGAAAGGTCCCAAGGCTCTGGAAACACCATATATTTT
CDR3: CSVERSQGSGNTIYF

V: TRBV6-5
D: NA
size: NA
J: TRBJ1-1
DNA: TGTGCCAGCAGAAGACAGGAGAAAGCTTTCTTT
CDR3: CASRRQEKAFF

V: TRBV14
D: NA
size: once
J: TRBJ2-5
DNA: TGTGCCAGCAGCGGGGGAGTAACCCAGTACTTC
CDR3: CASSGGVTQYF

V: TRBV6-5
D: NA
size: NA
J: TRBJ1-4
DNA: TGTGCCAGCAGAGCAGGTGGAGCTAATGAAAAACTGTTTTTT
CDR3: CASRAGGANEKLFF

V: TRBV6-5
D: NA
size: NA
J: TRBJ1-6
DNA: TGTGCCAGCAGACCGCCGGGATCCTATAATTCACCCCTCCACTTT
CDR3: CASRPPGSYNSPLHF

V: TRBV7-2
D: TRBD2
size: NA
J: TRBJ2-7
DNA: TGTGCCAGCAGCCCCCGGGGGGGTATCTACGAGCAGTACTTC
CDR3: CASSPRGGIYEQYF

V: TRBV10-1
D: TRBD1
size: NA
J: TRBJ2-7
DNA: TGCGCCAGCAGTGATCCGGACAGGGCAGGCGAGCAGTACTTC
CDR3: CASSDPDRAGEQYF

V: TRBV5-1
D: NA
size: NA
J: TRBJ1-5
DNA: TGCGCCAGCAGCTTGGACGGGGAGCAGCCCCAGCATTTT
CDR3: CASSLDGEQPQHF

V: TRBV7-9
D: TRBD1
size: NA
J: TRBJ1-2
DNA: TGTGCCAGCAGCTCGGGACAGGGGGAAGGTGGCTACACCTTC
CDR3: CASSSGQGEGGYTF